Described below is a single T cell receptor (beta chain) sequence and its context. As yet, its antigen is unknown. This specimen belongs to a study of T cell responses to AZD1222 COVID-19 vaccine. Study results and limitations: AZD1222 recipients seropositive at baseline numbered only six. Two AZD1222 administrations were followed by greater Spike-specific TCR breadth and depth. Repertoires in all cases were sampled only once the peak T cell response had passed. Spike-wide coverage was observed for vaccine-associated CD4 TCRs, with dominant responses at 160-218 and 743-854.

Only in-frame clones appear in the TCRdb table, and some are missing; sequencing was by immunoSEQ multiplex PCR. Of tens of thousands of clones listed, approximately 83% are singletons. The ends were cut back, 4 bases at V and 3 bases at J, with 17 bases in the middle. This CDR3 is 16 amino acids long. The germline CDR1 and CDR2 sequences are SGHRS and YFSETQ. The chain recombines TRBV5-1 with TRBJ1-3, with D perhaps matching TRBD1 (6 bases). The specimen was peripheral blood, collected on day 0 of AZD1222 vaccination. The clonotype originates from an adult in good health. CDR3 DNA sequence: TGCGCCAGCAGCCCGGACGTCGGCAGGGGTGGAAACACCATATATTTT. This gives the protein CASSPDVGRGGNTIYF.